The T cell receptor beta chain under discussion was sequenced for a study of OX40 agonist ivuxolimab in advanced cancers. The CDR3 covers 15 residues. Germline V gene lookup returns CDR1 SGHNT and CDR2 YENEEA. After removal of 6 bases from V and 5 bases from J, the junction contained 9 bases not matched to a gene. The data were produced by immunoSEQ multiplex PCR, yet TCRdb's version contains in-frame clones alone and is incomplete. The sample includes under 40,000 clones, around 90% seen only once; the top ten take 4.5% to 5%. The sequence was obtained from an adult with an advanced solid tumor such as melanoma, head and neck, liver or kidney cancer. This sequence joins TRBV11-3 and TRBJ2-3; the match to TRBD1 covers 9 bases. Sequencing used CD4+ or CD8+ T cells sorted from blood, obtained in a trial of the OX40 agonist ivuxolimab. The CDR3 reads CASSPNRGPGDTQYF. The DNA of the CDR3 is TGTGCCAGCAGTCCTAACAGGGGGCCGGGAGATACGCAGTATTTT.